The sample holds a few counts of the clone carrying this T cell receptor (beta chain). Assembly of TCR beta libraries relied on iRepertoire HTBI primers together with Arm-PCR of CDR3 regions. TCRdb used MiXCR to reprocess the multiplex PCR reads, holding one entry per CDR3 protein. The table shows about 530,000 distinct CDR3 sequences, with about 16% occurring only once. Specified time point: newly diagnosed GD, antithyroid drugs for less than 3 months. Scientists built the TCR library using RNA that was extracted from PBMCs. The data stem from a study of regulatory T cells in long-lasting Graves disease. Study context: Graves' patients diagnosed newly had used antithyroid drugs under 3 months.

The V end lost 0 bases, the J end lost 5 bases, and 13 bases lay between the germline ends. The V gene's germline CDR1 is SGHTA and CDR2 FQGTGA. This CDR3 spans 15 amino acids. These data were also reused for a study on T cells in Graves' hyperthyroidism and ophthalmopathy.

This TCR was recovered from a woman aged 40-65 years with Graves disease. The chain couples TRBV7-3 to TRBJ1-1; TRBD1 is a possible D gene (5 bases). Sequencing used peripheral blood mononuclear cells (PBMCs), obtained at new diagnosis, from a patient treated with antithyroid drugs. The CDR3 here is CASSLTGAGETEAFF. The CDR3 DNA reads as TGTGCCAGCAGCTTAACCGGAGCGGGGGAGACTGAAGCTTTCTTT.